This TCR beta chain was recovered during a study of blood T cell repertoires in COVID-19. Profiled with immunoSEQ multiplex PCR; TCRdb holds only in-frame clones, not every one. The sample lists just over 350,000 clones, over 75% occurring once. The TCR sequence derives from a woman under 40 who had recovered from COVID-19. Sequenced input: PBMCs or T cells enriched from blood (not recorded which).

The CDR3 DNA reads TGTGCCAGCAGCTTACCCGGGGTAATCTATGGCTACACCTTC. Translated, it gives CASSLPGVIYGYTF. This chain uses TRBV11-2 with TRBJ1-2; D remains unclear. This CDR3 spans 14 amino acids. CDR1 and CDR2 from the germline V gene are SGHAT and FQNNGV. The V end was cut by 2 bases, the J end by 4 bases, with 11 bases between.